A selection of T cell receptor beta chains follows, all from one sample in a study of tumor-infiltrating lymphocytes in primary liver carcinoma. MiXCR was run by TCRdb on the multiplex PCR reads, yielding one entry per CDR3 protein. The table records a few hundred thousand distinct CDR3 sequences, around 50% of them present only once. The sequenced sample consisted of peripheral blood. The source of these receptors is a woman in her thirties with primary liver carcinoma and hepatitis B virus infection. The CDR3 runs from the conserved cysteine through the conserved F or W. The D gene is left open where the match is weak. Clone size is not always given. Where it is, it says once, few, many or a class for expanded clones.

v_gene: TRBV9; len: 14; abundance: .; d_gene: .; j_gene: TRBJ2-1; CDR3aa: CASSVDQELREQFF; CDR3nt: TGTGCCAGCAGCGTAGACCAGGAGTTACGTGAGCAGTTCTTC
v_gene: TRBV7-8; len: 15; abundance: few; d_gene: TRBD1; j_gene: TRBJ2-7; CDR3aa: CASSLALGTGFEQYF; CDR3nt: TGTGCCAGCAGCTTAGCCTTAGGGACAGGGTTCGAGCAGTACTTC
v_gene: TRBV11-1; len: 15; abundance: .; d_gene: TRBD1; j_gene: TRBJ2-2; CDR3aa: CASSLGQGDTGKLFF; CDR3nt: TGTGCCAGTAGCTTAGGTCAGGGGGACACCGGGAAGCTGTTTTTT
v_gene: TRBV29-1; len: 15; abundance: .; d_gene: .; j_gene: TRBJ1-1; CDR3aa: CSVAPGWGMSTEAFF; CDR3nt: TGCAGCGTTGCCCCGGGATGGGGAATGAGCACTGAAGCTTTCTTT
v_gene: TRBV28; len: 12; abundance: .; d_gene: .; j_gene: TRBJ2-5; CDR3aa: CASSSPREIQYF; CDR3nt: TGTGCCAGCAGTTCCCCTCGGGAGATCCAGTATTTC
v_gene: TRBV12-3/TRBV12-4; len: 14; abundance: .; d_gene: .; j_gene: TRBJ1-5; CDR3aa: CASSADGHDQPQHF; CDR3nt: TGTGCCAGCAGTGCTGACGGGCATGATCAGCCCCAGCATTTC
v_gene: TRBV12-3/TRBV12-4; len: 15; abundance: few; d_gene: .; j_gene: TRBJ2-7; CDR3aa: CASSLVVGVRYEQYF; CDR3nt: TGTGCCAGCAGTTTAGTGGTGGGAGTCCGGTACGAGCAGTACTTC
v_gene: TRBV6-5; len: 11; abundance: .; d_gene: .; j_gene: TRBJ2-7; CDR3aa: CATRHGSEQYF; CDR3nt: TGTGCCACCCGACATGGAAGTGAGCAGTACTTC
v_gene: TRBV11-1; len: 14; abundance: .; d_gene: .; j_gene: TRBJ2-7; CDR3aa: CASSLCGNRREQYF; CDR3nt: TGTGCCAGCAGCTTATGCGGGAACCGACGTGAGCAGTACTTC
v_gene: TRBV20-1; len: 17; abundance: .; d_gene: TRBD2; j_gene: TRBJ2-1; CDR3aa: CSPISAGGPARHNEQFF; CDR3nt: TGCAGCCCCATATCCGCGGGAGGGCCGGCCCGGCACAATGAGCAGTTCTTC
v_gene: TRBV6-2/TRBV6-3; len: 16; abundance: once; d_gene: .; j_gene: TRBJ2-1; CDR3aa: CSSHLTGRSSYNEQFF; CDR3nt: TGTTCCAGCCATTTAACGGGACGGAGCTCCTACAATGAGCAGTTCTTC
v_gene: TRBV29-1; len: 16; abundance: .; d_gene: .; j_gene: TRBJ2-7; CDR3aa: CNVGRPGTRGPYEQYF; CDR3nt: TGCAACGTTGGAAGGCCCGGGACCCGGGGACCCTACGAGCAGTACTTC
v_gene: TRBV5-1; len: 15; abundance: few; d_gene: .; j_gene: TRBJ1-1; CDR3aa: CASSLGSAGYTEAFF; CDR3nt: TGCGCCAGCAGCTTGGGATCCGCGGGCTACACTGAAGCTTTCTTT
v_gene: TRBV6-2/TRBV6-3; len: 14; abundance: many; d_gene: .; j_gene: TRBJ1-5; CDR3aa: CASSYGRRNQPQHF; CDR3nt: TGTGCCAGCAGTTATGGTCGGCGCAATCAGCCCCAGCATTTT
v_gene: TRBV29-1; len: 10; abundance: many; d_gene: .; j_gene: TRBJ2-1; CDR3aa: CSVGQNEQFF; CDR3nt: TGCAGCGTTGGACAGAATGAGCAGTTCTTC
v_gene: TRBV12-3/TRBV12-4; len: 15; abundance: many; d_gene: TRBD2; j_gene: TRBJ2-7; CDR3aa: CASTLAGVSTYEQYF; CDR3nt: TGTGCCAGCACCCTAGCGGGAGTATCAACGTACGAGCAGTACTTC
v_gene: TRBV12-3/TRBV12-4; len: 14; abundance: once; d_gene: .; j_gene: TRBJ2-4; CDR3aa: CASSLTGGGGTQYF; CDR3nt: TGTGCCAGCAGTCTAACGGGAGGCGGGGGCACTCAGTACTTC
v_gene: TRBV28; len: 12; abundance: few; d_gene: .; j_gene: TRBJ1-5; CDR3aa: CASSEGGQPQHF; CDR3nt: TGTGCCAGCAGTGAGGGGGGTCAGCCCCAGCATTTT
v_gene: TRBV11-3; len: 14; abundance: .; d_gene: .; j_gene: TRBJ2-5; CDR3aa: CASSLDPTQETRYF; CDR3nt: TGTGCCAGTAGCTTAGATCCGACTCAAGAGACCCGGTACTTC
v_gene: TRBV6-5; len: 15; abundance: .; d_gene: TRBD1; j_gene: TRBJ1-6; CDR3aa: CASSVTGTYNSPFHF; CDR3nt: TGTGCCAGCAGTGTGACAGGGACCTATAATTCACCCTTCCACTTT
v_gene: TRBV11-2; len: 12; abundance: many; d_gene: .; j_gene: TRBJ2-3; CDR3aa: CASSISGDTQYF; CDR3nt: TGTGCCAGCAGTATTAGCGGAGATACGCAGTATTTT
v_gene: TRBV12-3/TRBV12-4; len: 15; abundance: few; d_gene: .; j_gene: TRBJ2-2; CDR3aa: CASSLREVRTGELFF; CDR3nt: TGTGCCAGCAGTTTACGGGAAGTGAGGACCGGGGAGCTGTTTTTT
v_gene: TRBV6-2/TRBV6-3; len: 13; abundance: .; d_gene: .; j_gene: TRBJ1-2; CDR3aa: CAISKAHLGDYTF; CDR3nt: TGTGCCATCAGTAAGGCCCATCTGGGGGACTACACCTTC
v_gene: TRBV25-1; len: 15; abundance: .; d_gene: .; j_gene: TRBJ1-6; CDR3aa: CASSEVSTNNSPLHF; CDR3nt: TGTGCCAGCAGTGAGGTGTCGACAAATAATTCACCCCTCCACTTT
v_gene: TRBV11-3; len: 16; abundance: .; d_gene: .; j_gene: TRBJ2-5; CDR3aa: CASSSSYTELGETQYF; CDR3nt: TGTGCCAGCAGCTCATCCTATACGGAGTTAGGGGAGACCCAGTACTTC
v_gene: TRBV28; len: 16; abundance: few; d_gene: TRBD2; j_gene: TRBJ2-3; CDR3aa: CASSLTSGRAADTQYF; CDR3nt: TGTGCCAGCAGTTTAACTAGCGGGAGGGCCGCAGATACGCAGTATTTT
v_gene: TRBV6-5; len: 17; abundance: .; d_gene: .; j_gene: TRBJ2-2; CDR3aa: CASSYPGRSLNTGELFF; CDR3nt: TGTGCCAGCAGTTACCCTGGCAGGTCTTTGAACACCGGGGAGCTGTTTTTT
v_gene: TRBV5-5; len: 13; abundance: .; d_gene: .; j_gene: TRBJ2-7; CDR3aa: CASSLDYTYEQYF; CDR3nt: TGTGCCAGCAGCTTGGACTACACCTACGAGCAGTACTTC
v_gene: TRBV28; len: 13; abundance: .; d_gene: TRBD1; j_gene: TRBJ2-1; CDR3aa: CASRGGVWNEQFF; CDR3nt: TGTGCCAGCAGAGGGGGCGTTTGGAATGAGCAGTTCTTC
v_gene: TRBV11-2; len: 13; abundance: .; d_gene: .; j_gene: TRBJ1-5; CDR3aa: CVSISDIRQPQHF; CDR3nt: TGTGTCAGCATCTCAGATATAAGGCAGCCCCAGCATTTT
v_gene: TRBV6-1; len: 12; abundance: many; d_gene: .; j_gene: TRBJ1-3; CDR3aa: CASSVTWDTIYF; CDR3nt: TGTGCCAGCAGTGTAACGTGGGACACCATATATTTT
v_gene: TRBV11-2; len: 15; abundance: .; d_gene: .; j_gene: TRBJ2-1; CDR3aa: CASSLALCQSCEQFF; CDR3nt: TGTGCCAGCAGCTTAGCGTTATGTCAATCTTGTGAGCAGTTCTTC
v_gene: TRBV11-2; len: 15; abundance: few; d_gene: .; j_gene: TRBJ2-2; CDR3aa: CASSTAALNTGELFF; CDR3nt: TGTGCCAGCAGCACTGCAGCTTTGAACACGGGGGAGCTGTTTTTT
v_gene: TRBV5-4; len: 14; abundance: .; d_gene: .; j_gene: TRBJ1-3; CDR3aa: CASTRTGSGDTIYF; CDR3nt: TGTGCCAGCACAAGAACAGGCTCTGGAGACACCATATATTTT
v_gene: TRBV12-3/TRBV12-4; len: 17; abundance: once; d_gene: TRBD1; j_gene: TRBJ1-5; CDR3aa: CASSLTGTGDRNQPHHF; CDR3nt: TGCGCCAGCAGTTTGACCGGGACAGGAGATAGGAATCAGCCCCATCATTTT
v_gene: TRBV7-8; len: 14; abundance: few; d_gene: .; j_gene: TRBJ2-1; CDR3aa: CASSLLASYNEQFF; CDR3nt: TGTGCCAGCAGCTTACTGGCCTCCTACAATGAGCAGTTCTTC
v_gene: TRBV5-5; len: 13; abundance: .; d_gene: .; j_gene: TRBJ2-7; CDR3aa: CASSLYIFYEQYF; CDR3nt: TGTGCCAGCAGCCTCTACATTTTTTACGAGCAGTACTTC
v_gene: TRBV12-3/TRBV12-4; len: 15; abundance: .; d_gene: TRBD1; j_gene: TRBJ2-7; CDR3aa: CANSLWDSPRDEQYF; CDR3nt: TGTGCCAATTCCTTGTGGGACAGTCCTCGGGACGAGCAGTACTTC
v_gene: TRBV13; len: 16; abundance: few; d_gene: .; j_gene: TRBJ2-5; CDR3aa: CASSPRKQGKQETQYF; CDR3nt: TGTGCCAGCAGCCCGAGGAAACAGGGAAAGCAAGAGACCCAGTACTTC
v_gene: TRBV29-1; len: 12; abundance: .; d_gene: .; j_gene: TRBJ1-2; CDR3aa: CSIVHWGGGFTF; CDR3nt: TGCAGCATTGTCCATTGGGGTGGCGGCTTCACCTTC
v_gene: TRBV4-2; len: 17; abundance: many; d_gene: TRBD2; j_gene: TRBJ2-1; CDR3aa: CASSHKLAGGHYNEQFF; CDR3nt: TGTGCCAGCAGCCATAAACTAGCGGGAGGGCACTACAATGAGCAGTTCTTC
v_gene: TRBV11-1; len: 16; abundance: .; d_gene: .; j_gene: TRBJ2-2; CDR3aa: CATSEGAGSRPRELFF; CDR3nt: TGTGCCACCAGCGAGGGAGCCGGGAGTCGGCCCAGGGAGCTGTTTTTT